One and the same sample provided the 20 T cell receptor beta chains below, sequenced in a study of vaccination effects on CD4 cells after COVID-19. With the ViraFEST assay, the study expanded antigen-specific CD4+ T cells using viral peptide pools, then sequenced them. With 9 to 11 days of culture completed, CD4+ T cells were isolated. This individual tested PCR-positive for SARS-CoV-2 infection between March and December 2020. These receptors are not linked to any known antigen. Profiling relied on immunoSEQ multiplex PCR, and the TCRdb table lists in-frame clones only, not all of them. Here the sample spans around 25,000 clones, about three quarters being singletons. Sample: CD4+ T cells from PBMCs cultured with HCoV-NL63 spike peptides, taken before COVID-19 vaccination. The receptors come from a human donor who had a prior SARS-CoV-2 infection.

J is TRBJ2-5 and V is TRBV12-5; D may match TRBD1 or TRBD2 (5 bases each). CDR3 length: 11 residues. Germline-derived CDR1 and CDR2 are LGHNT and FRNRAP. V lost 7 bases to trimming and J lost 9 bases, with 12 bases between them. The CDR3 loop reads CASARDEAQYF. CDR3 DNA sequence: TGTGCTAGTGCCAGGGACGAGGCCCAGTACTTC.

J is TRBJ2-5 and V is TRBV6-1; no clear D gene. Germline V gene data show CDR1 as MNHNS and CDR2 as SASEGT. V lost 1 base, J lost 5 bases, and 11 bases lay in between. The CDR3 sequence is 14 residues long. CDR3 sequence reads: CASSEVGTVETQYF. The CDR3 region has the DNA TGTGCCAGCAGTGAAGTCGGCACGGTGGAGACCCAGTACTTC.

CDR3 protein: CASSGSSLTQYF. The CDR3 DNA is TGTGCCAGTAGCGGGAGTTCACTCACGCAGTATTTT. This chain links TRBV19 with TRBJ2-3; tentatively, D is TRBD2 (6 bases). The CDR3 is 12 residues long. CDR1 LNHDA and CDR2 SQIVND come from the germline V gene (reference sequence). V was clipped by 6 bases and J by 9 bases, with 13 bases between them. Supplemented by reference TRBV19 and TRBJ2-3, the full variable domain reads DGGITQSPKYLFRKEGQNVTLSCEQNLNHDAMYWYRQDPGQGLRLIYYSQIVNDFQKGDIAEGYSVSREKKESFPLTVTSAQKNPTAFYLCASSGSSLTQYFGPGTRLTVL.

CDR3 DNA: TGTGCCAGCAGTGATTTGGAGGGCCTCAGCTCCTACGAGCAGTACTTC. It codes for CASSDLEGLSSYEQYF. This chain uses TRBV2 with TRBJ2-7; D is possibly TRBD2 (6 bases). CDR1 is SNHLY and CDR2 is FYNNEI in the germline V gene. The V end was cut by 3 bases, the J end by 0 bases, with 15 bases between. The CDR3 has 16 residues.

The J gene is TRBJ2-5, the V gene TRBV2; D remains ambiguous. Looked up from germline, CDR1 is SNHLY and CDR2 is FYNNEI. This CDR3 contains 13 residues. The V gene lost 3 bases and the J gene lost 4 bases, with 9 bases spanning the gap. The CDR3 DNA reads as TGTGCCAGCAGTGACTCAGCGATAGAGACCCAGTACTTC. Translating it yields CASSDSAIETQYF.

In nucleotides, the CDR3 is TGTGCCAGCAGCTTAATCTTCGGAGACAATGAGCAGTTCTTC. Residues: CASSLIFGDNEQFF. The chain links TRBV7-3 to TRBJ2-1; no definite D call. The germline V gene encodes CDR1 SGHTA and CDR2 FQGTGA. The CDR3 is 14 amino acids. V was pared by 1 base and J by 5 bases, with 9 bases between.

This clone was picked up one time. The V gene is TRBV6-2 or TRBV6-3, the J gene TRBJ2-1, with 7 bases aligning to TRBD2. V dropped 2 bases and J dropped 0; count of bases not matched to a gene: 10. This CDR3 spans 18 amino acids. Germline V gives CDR1 MNHEY, CDR2 SVGEGT. The CDR3 is CASSYASGGRASYNEQFF. DNA of the CDR3: TGTGCCAGCAGTTACGCCTCTGGGGGGAGGGCCTCCTACAATGAGCAGTTCTTC.

J is TRBJ2-1 and V is TRBV5-6; possible D gene TRBD2, 6 bases. Trimming stripped 0 bases from V and 7 bases from J, with 17 bases between. This CDR3 contains 16 residues. Per the germline V gene, CDR1 is SGHDT and CDR2 is YYEEEE. The CDR3 loop is CASSLAGGEWRNEQFF. CDR3 DNA sequence: TGTGCCAGCAGCTTGGCCGGGGGAGAGTGGAGGAATGAGCAGTTCTTC.

This chain links TRBV12-3 or TRBV12-4 with TRBJ1-3; D not resolved. The CDR3 contains 13 residues. V lost 3 bases and J lost 1, with 4 bases in between. CDR3 in DNA: TGTGCCAGCAGTTTCAGTTCTGGAAACACCATATATTTT. Its translation: CASSFSSGNTIYF.

This clone occurred a few times. The V gene is TRBV30, the J gene TRBJ1-2; no reliable D call. There are 13 residues in the CDR3. Between the trimmed V and J ends, which lost 2 bases and 0 bases, there was a span of 7 bases. Germline loops: CDR1 GTSNPN, CDR2 SVGIG (reference sequence). The CDR3 DNA sequence: TGTGCCTGGAGTCCGGACGCTAACTATGGCTACACCTTC. It yields the protein CAWSPDANYGYTF.

In this sample, this clone is medium-sized. Other DNA sequences within the sample encode an identical CDR3. V usage is TRBV2 and J usage is TRBJ2-7; D call uncertain. Looked up from germline, CDR1 is SNHLY and CDR2 is FYNNEI. The V and J ends lost 4 bases and 3 bases respectively, with 7 bases between them. The CDR3 covers 12 residues. CDR3 bases: TGTGCCAGCAGTGGGCAGAACTACGAGCAGTACTTC. Its protein is CASSGQNYEQYF.

V gene TRBV9 combines with J gene TRBJ2-2; tentative D call: TRBD1 (5 bases). The CDR3 loop spans 15 amino acids. Germline CDR1 and CDR2: SGDLS and YYNGEE. The V and J ends lost 4 bases and 2 bases respectively, with 12 bases between them. The CDR3 region is CASSTTRENTGELFF. The CDR3 DNA sequence: TGTGCCAGCAGCACTACCAGGGAAAACACCGGGGAGCTGTTTTTT.

The V call is TRBV18, the J call TRBJ2-3; 7 bases line up with TRBD2. The length of the CDR3 is 12 residues. V lost 2 bases, J lost 10 bases, and 3 bases stayed unmatched. The germline V gene has CDR1 KGHSH and CDR2 LQKENI. The CDR3: CASSPGGVPQYF. Here the CDR3 DNA reads TGTGCCAGCTCACCAGGGGGGGTTCCGCAGTATTTT.

The rearrangement joins TRBV5-5 to TRBJ2-6; D is possibly TRBD1 (5 bases). Between the trimmed V and J ends, which lost 0 bases and 4 bases, there was a span of 11 bases. CDR1 SGHKS and CDR2 YYEKEE come from the germline V gene (reference sequence). The CDR3 contains 16 residues. DNA of the CDR3: TGTGCCAGCAGCTTGGGCGTAGGGGCAGGGGCCAACGTCCTGACTTTC. Residues: CASSLGVGAGANVLTF.

The genes are TRBV29-1 and TRBJ2-1; 7 bases fit TRBD2. The V segment lost 6 bases and the J segment 6 bases; nucleotides outside the gene matches: 11. CDR1 is SQVTM and CDR2 is ANQGSEA in the germline V gene. This CDR3 comprises 14 residues. The CDR3 loop reads CSVGTTSISNEQFF. CDR3 bases: TGCAGCGTGGGGACTACATCAATCTCCAATGAGCAGTTCTTC.

This rearrangement joins TRBV4-3 to TRBJ2-1; 7 nucleotides line up with TRBD2. Germline V gene lookup returns CDR1 LGHNA and CDR2 YSLEER. V dropped 3 bases and J dropped 11; count of bases not matched to a gene: 7. This CDR3 region has 13 residues. The CDR3 DNA reads TGCGCCAGCAGCCAGCGGGAGAGGGATCAGCAGTTCTTC. As protein: CASSQRERDQQFF.

V and J are TRBV7-2 and TRBJ2-1, with TRBD2 identical over 12 bases. The junction had 5 bases not matched to a gene; V was cut back by 6 bases and J by 8 bases. This CDR3 region has 14 residues. The germline V gene encodes CDR1 SGHTA and CDR2 FQGNSA. Here the CDR3 reads CASRMTSGSDEQFF. Here the CDR3 DNA reads TGTGCCAGCAGGATGACTAGCGGGAGTGATGAGCAGTTCTTC.

The rearrangement links TRBV3-1 (or the pseudogene TRBV3-2) to TRBJ2-6, with 7 bases fitting TRBD1. The CDR3 length is 19 residues. Germline CDR1 reads LGHDT; CDR2 reads YNNKEL (reference sequence). Unmatched junction bases numbered 12, after V lost 4 bases and J lost 0 bases. This CDR3 is CASSPRIRQGNSGANVLTF. CDR3 bases: TGTGCCAGCAGCCCAAGAATCAGACAGGGTAACTCTGGGGCCAACGTCCTGACTTTC.

The chain has TRBV2 and TRBJ1-4; 7 nucleotides agree with TRBD1. V trimming: 6 bases; J trimming: 6 bases; junction bases outside the gene matches: 7. The CDR3 is 14 amino acids. Per germline, CDR1 SNHLY and CDR2 FYNNEI. CDR3 residues: CASSRQGGDEKLFF. CDR3 in DNA: TGTGCCAGCAGCCGACAGGGAGGGGATGAAAAACTGTTTTTT.

The rearrangement uses TRBV30 and TRBJ2-5; D gene ambiguous. The V end lost 0 bases, the J end lost 5 bases, and 10 bases lay between the germline ends. In germline, CDR1 is GTSNPN, CDR2 SVGIG (reference sequence). CDR3 length equals 13 residues. CDR3 in DNA: TGTGCCTGGAGTGTCCGGGTCCGGGAGACCCAGTACTTC. It yields the protein CAWSVRVRETQYF.